The T cell receptor beta chain described here comes from a study of blood T cell repertoires in COVID-19. On the study more broadly: The United States, Italy and Spain provided the acute and convalescent COVID-19 samples. T cells, B-cell-depleted T cells, or PBMCs supplied cDNA or gDNA.

The repertoire was sequenced with immunoSEQ multiplex PCR; TCRdb's copy has only in-frame clones and lacks some. The sample has 60,000 to 85,000 clones, 70% to 90% seen once. The CDR3 totals 14 residues. The V gene's germline CDR1 is SGDLS and CDR2 YYNGEE. V was pared by 3 bases and J by 5 bases, with 4 bases of the junction left unmatched. The specimen was peripheral blood. The origin of this receptor is a woman in her fifties or sixties with COVID-19, enrolled during active disease. The gene calls are TRBV9 and TRBJ2-5; TRBD1 matches 10 bases. In DNA, the CDR3 is TGTGCCAGCAGCGCCGACAGGGGGCGGGAGACCCAGTACTTC. This translates into CASSADRGRETQYF.